Listed below are T cell receptor beta chains from one sample, sequenced in a study of cytotoxic CD8 clonotypes in ibrutinib-treated CLL. Only in-frame clones appear in the TCRdb table, and some are missing; sequencing was by immunoSEQ multiplex PCR. The sample consists of roughly 70,000 clones, more than 70% of them appearing once. Sequences were derived from PBMCs, sampled at disease progression, from a patient treated with ibrutinib. The source of these receptors is a human donor with chronic lymphocytic leukemia. Each CDR3 is given with its conserved first and last residue. The D gene is left open where the match is weak. Only part of the rows carry a size: once, few, many, or a class if the clone is expanded.

len	d_gene	abundance	j_gene	v_gene	CDR3nt	CDR3aa
11	-	-	TRBJ1-5	TRBV6-1	TGTGCCAGCAGTGGACAAACGCCCCAGCATTTT	CASSGQTPQHF
15	TRBD2	-	TRBJ2-7	TRBV18	TGTGCCAGCTCCCGGACTAGCGGGAGCTCCTACGAGCAGTACTTC	CASSRTSGSSYEQYF
15	TRBD1	-	TRBJ2-7	TRBV10-1	TGCGCCAGCAGTGAGCCGGGACAGGGGGCGTTTGAGCAGTACTTC	CASSEPGQGAFEQYF
14	-	-	TRBJ2-7	TRBV5-6	TGTGCCAGCAGCCCTGGGGCCCACCCCGGCGAGCAGTACTTC	CASSPGAHPGEQYF
14	-	-	TRBJ2-3	TRBV7-9	TGTGCCAGCAGCCGCGGGTTCAGCACAGATACGCAGTATTTT	CASSRGFSTDTQYF
13	-	-	TRBJ2-3	TRBV5-1	TGCGCCAGCAGCTCTGGACAATACCATACGCAGTATTTT	CASSSGQYHTQYF
12	-	few	TRBJ1-2	TRBV18	TGTGCCAGCACGGGGCTGTTGAGTGGCTACACCTTC	CASTGLLSGYTF
16	-	-	TRBJ2-7	TRBV5-4	TGTGCCAGCAGCCAGCCGGGACAAGGAATAGGCTACGAGCAGTACTTC	CASSQPGQGIGYEQYF
12	-	-	TRBJ2-3	TRBV4-2	TGTGCCAGCAGCCGCATAGGGGATACGCAGTATTTT	CASSRIGDTQYF
15	TRBD1	-	TRBJ2-7	TRBV18	TGTGCCAGCTCACCTCAAATCGCGACAGGGCTCGAGCAGTACTTC	CASSPQIATGLEQYF
15	-	once	TRBJ1-6	TRBV27	TGTGCCAGCAGTCTTTGGTCCCAGATGGTTACACCCCTCCACTTT	CASSLWSQMVTPLHF
14	TRBD1	-	TRBJ2-7	TRBV4-1	TGCGCCAGCAGCCAAACCGGGACAGCCTACGAGCAGTACTTC	CASSQTGTAYEQYF
15	-	-	TRBJ1-2	TRBV5-4	TGTGCCAGCAGCTTGGGGACCCAGGGAAACTATGGCTACACCTTC	CASSLGTQGNYGYTF
14	-	-	TRBJ2-2	TRBV11-2	TGTGCCAGCAGCTTCGACAGGTTCACCGGGGAGCTGTTTTTT	CASSFDRFTGELFF
16	-	-	TRBJ1-1	TRBV5-1	TGCGCCAGCAGCTACGACGGGCACCTGATGAACACTGAAGCTTTCTTT	CASSYDGHLMNTEAFF
14	-	-	TRBJ1-2	TRBV5-1	TGCGCCAGCAGCTCACAGGGTCGAGACTATGGCTACACCTTC	CASSSQGRDYGYTF
14	TRBD1	-	TRBJ1-1	TRBV5-4	TGTGCCTCCAGGGGGATTGGTGCGAACACTGAAGCTTTCTTT	CASRGIGANTEAFF
15	-	-	TRBJ1-5	TRBV5-1	TGCGCCAGCAGCATGGACGGGTATAGCAATCAGCCCCAGCATTTT	CASSMDGYSNQPQHF
15	-	once	TRBJ2-1	TRBV9	TGTGCCAGCAGCCTTACAGGGAGCCCCTACAATGAGCAGTTCTTC	CASSLTGSPYNEQFF
14	-	few	TRBJ1-5	TRBV10-3	TGTGCCATCAGTGTAGTGGGCCCCGATCAGCCCCAGCATTTT	CAISVVGPDQPQHF
14	TRBD2	-	TRBJ2-7	TRBV5-1	TGCGCCAGCAGCTTGCGGCTAGCGGGGGGCGAGCAGTACTTC	CASSLRLAGGEQYF
15	-	once	TRBJ2-7	TRBV5-4	TGTGCCAGCAGCGGGGGGAAAAACAGGGGAGGGGAGCAGTACTTC	CASSGGKNRGGEQYF
15	-	medium-sized	TRBJ1-3	TRBV13	TGTGCCAGCAGCTTCGGGACCGTCTCTGGAAACACCATATATTTT	CASSFGTVSGNTIYF
14	TRBD1	-	TRBJ1-2	TRBV13	TGTGCCAGCAGCTCCGGGACAGGGAAAATAGGCTACACCTTC	CASSSGTGKIGYTF
15	-	-	TRBJ2-7	TRBV6-5	TGTGCCAGCAGTATCGGGCCCCAAGAAAGATACGAGCAGTACTTC	CASSIGPQERYEQYF
17	TRBD2	-	TRBJ2-3	TRBV28	TGTGCCAGCAGTCCGTCCGGGACTAGCCCTAGCACAGATACGCAGTATTTT	CASSPSGTSPSTDTQYF
15	-	few	TRBJ1-1	TRBV27	TGTGCCAGCCAAAACTACCGGGGCTACGACACTGAAGCTTTCTTT	CASQNYRGYDTEAFF
15	-	-	TRBJ1-4	TRBV19	TGTGCCAGTAGTTTCGGACAGACAACTAATGAAAAACTGTTTTTT	CASSFGQTTNEKLFF
15	TRBD2	-	TRBJ2-7	TRBV5-1	TGCGCCAGCAGCTTGCGCTCGGGAGGACCCTACGAGCAGTACTTC	CASSLRSGGPYEQYF
16	-	-	TRBJ1-3	TRBV30	TGTGCCTGGAGTGTAACGGACAGCTCTCCTGGAAACACCATATATTTT	CAWSVTDSSPGNTIYF
15	-	-	TRBJ2-5	TRBV4-2	TGTGCCAGCAGCCAAGATTCGCTAGCGTCAGAGACCCAGTACTTC	CASSQDSLASETQYF